Sequencing of this T cell receptor (beta chain) was carried out in a study of T cell repertoires in cytomegalovirus infection. TCRdb used MiXCR to reprocess the reads, holding one entry per CDR3 protein. This table holds 900,000 to 950,000 distinct CDR3 sequences, around a third found once. A remark on this clonotype: What it recognizes is unknown.

The germline V and J ends were trimmed by 3 bases and 12 bases, with 22 bases remaining between them. CDR3 length equals 15 residues. Looked up from germline, CDR1 is SGHRS and CDR2 is YFSETQ. Study-wide results and caveats: The ex vivo response was dominated by HLA-C-restricted CMV-specific TCR beta clonotypes.

Specimen: cultured CD8+ T cells from PBMCs, collected from culture after CMV antigen stimulation. J is TRBJ2-1 and V is TRBV5-1, with D perhaps given as TRBD1 or TRBD2 (5 bases each). This TCR was sampled from a human donor in good health (CMV status not recorded). Some clones in this sample may be carry-over from other donors' samples. DNA of the CDR3: TGCGCCAGCAGCTCGTCGGGGCAGAGGGAACAAGGGCAGTTCTTC. As protein: CASSSSGQREQGQFF.